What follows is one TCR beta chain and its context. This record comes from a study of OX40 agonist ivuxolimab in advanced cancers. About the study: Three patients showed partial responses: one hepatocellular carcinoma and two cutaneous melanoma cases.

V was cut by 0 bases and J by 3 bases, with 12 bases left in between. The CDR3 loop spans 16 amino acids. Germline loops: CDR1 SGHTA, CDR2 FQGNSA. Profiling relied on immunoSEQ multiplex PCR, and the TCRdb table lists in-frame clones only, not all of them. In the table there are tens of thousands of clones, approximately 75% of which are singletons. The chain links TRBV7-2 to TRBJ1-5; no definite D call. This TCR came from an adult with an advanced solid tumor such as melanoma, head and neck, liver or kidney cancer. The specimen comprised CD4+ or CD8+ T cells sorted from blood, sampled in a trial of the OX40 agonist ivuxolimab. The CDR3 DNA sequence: TGTGCCAGCAGCTTAGCCGGGGTGGGAGTCAATCAGCCCCAGCATTTT. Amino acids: CASSLAGVGVNQPQHF.